Listed below are T cell receptor beta chains from one sample, sequenced in a study of PD-1 blockade in classical Hodgkin lymphoma. Profiled with immunoSEQ multiplex PCR; TCRdb holds only in-frame clones, not every one. The table lists roughly 68,000 clones, over 90% of them singletons. The sample taken for sequencing was peripheral blood mononuclear cells (PBMCs). Every receptor here comes from a human donor with classical Hodgkin lymphoma. The CDR3 runs from the conserved cysteine through the conserved F or W. Fields, in order: CDR3 DNA, CDR3 protein, D gene, clone size, V gene, J gene. The D gene is left open where the match is weak. Clone size appears in some rows only: once, few, many, or a class for an expanded clone.

CDR3nt: TGCGCCAGCAGCTTATCAGGGGCGCCTAATGAAGCTTTCTTT; CDR3aa: CASSLSGAPNEAFF; d_gene: -; abundance: -; v_gene: TRBV5-1; j_gene: TRBJ1-1
CDR3nt: TGCGCCAGCAGCCAATACGGGTCCACCGGGGAGCTGTTTTTT; CDR3aa: CASSQYGSTGELFF; d_gene: -; abundance: -; v_gene: TRBV4-1; j_gene: TRBJ2-2
CDR3nt: TGCAGTGCCGGTCCGAACACTGAAGCTTTCTTT; CDR3aa: CSAGPNTEAFF; d_gene: -; abundance: -; v_gene: TRBV20-1; j_gene: TRBJ1-1
CDR3nt: TGTGCCAGCTCACCGGACGCAGGGAATCAGCCCCAGCATTTT; CDR3aa: CASSPDAGNQPQHF; d_gene: -; abundance: -; v_gene: TRBV18; j_gene: TRBJ1-5
CDR3nt: TGTGCCAGCAGCGACCAGAGTTCTCCCGCCGATACGCAGTATTTT; CDR3aa: CASSDQSSPADTQYF; d_gene: -; abundance: -; v_gene: TRBV7-9; j_gene: TRBJ2-3
CDR3nt: TGTGCCAGCAGCCGACGTCAGGGTGGCCCCTACGAGCAGTACTTC; CDR3aa: CASSRRQGGPYEQYF; d_gene: -; abundance: -; v_gene: TRBV6-5; j_gene: TRBJ2-7
CDR3nt: TGTGCCAGCTCACCATCGTTAGAAAAACTGTTTTTT; CDR3aa: CASSPSLEKLFF; d_gene: -; abundance: -; v_gene: TRBV18; j_gene: TRBJ1-4
CDR3nt: TGTGCCAGCAGCGCCGGACCCGGTGAAAAACTGTTTTTT; CDR3aa: CASSAGPGEKLFF; d_gene: -; abundance: -; v_gene: TRBV7-9; j_gene: TRBJ1-4
CDR3nt: TGTGCCAGTCTAACTCGGGACAGGTTTTTCCCGAACACTGAAGCTTTCTTT; CDR3aa: CASLTRDRFFPNTEAFF; d_gene: TRBD1; abundance: -; v_gene: TRBV19; j_gene: TRBJ1-1
CDR3nt: TGTGCCAGCAGCGTAACCGTCCTGAACACTGAAGCTTTCTTT; CDR3aa: CASSVTVLNTEAFF; d_gene: -; abundance: few; v_gene: TRBV9; j_gene: TRBJ1-1
CDR3nt: TGTGCCAGCAGTTTAAAGACAGGGAATCGGTACGAGCAGTACTTC; CDR3aa: CASSLKTGNRYEQYF; d_gene: TRBD1; abundance: -; v_gene: TRBV27; j_gene: TRBJ2-7
CDR3nt: TGTGCCAGCAACAGACCGGGACAGGGTGACAATGAGCAGTTCTTC; CDR3aa: CASNRPGQGDNEQFF; d_gene: TRBD1; abundance: -; v_gene: TRBV5-8; j_gene: TRBJ2-1
CDR3nt: TGCGCCAGCAAGTACAACGGGGGCCTCAGCACAGATACGCAGTATTTT; CDR3aa: CASKYNGGLSTDTQYF; d_gene: -; abundance: -; v_gene: TRBV5-1; j_gene: TRBJ2-3
CDR3nt: TGTGCCAGCAGCGAGACCCCCTATGTGGTATCCAATGAGCAGTTCTTC; CDR3aa: CASSETPYVVSNEQFF; d_gene: -; abundance: -; v_gene: TRBV9; j_gene: TRBJ2-1
CDR3nt: TGCGCCAGCAGCTTGGGCACAGGGAGGGTTGGTGAAAAACTGTTTTTT; CDR3aa: CASSLGTGRVGEKLFF; d_gene: -; abundance: -; v_gene: TRBV5-1; j_gene: TRBJ1-4
CDR3nt: TGCGCCAGCAGCCTATTAGCGGGGGAACTTACCTACGAGCAGTACTTC; CDR3aa: CASSLLAGELTYEQYF; d_gene: TRBD2; abundance: -; v_gene: TRBV5-1; j_gene: TRBJ2-7
CDR3nt: TGCGCCAGCTCCTCGGGACTAGCGGGGATCGATGAGCAGTTCTTC; CDR3aa: CASSSGLAGIDEQFF; d_gene: TRBD2; abundance: -; v_gene: TRBV5-1; j_gene: TRBJ2-1
CDR3nt: TGTGCCAGCAGCTTGGCTATGGGGGATAGCATTCAGTACTTC; CDR3aa: CASSLAMGDSIQYF; d_gene: -; abundance: once; v_gene: TRBV5-4; j_gene: TRBJ2-4
CDR3nt: TGTGCCACCAGTTCCGGGACAGGGGGTTTCGAGCAGTACTTC; CDR3aa: CATSSGTGGFEQYF; d_gene: TRBD1; abundance: -; v_gene: TRBV15; j_gene: TRBJ2-7
CDR3nt: TGCGCCAGCAGCCAAGGAACTGACTCCTACAATGAGCAGTTCTTC; CDR3aa: CASSQGTDSYNEQFF; d_gene: -; abundance: once; v_gene: TRBV4-3; j_gene: TRBJ2-1
CDR3nt: TGTGCCAGCAGCGTCGCAGCGGGGACAGTCTATGGCTACACCTTC; CDR3aa: CASSVAAGTVYGYTF; d_gene: TRBD1; abundance: -; v_gene: TRBV9; j_gene: TRBJ1-2
CDR3nt: TGTGCCAGCAGCTCTCCGGGACAGGGGAACACTGAAGCTTTCTTT; CDR3aa: CASSSPGQGNTEAFF; d_gene: TRBD1; abundance: -; v_gene: TRBV28; j_gene: TRBJ1-1
CDR3nt: TGTGCCAGCCGACAGGGGGATGAAAAACTGTTTTTT; CDR3aa: CASRQGDEKLFF; d_gene: TRBD1; abundance: -; v_gene: TRBV6-5; j_gene: TRBJ1-4
CDR3nt: TGCAGCGTTGGAGGGAGCAAAAATTCACCCCTCCACTTT; CDR3aa: CSVGGSKNSPLHF; d_gene: -; abundance: once; v_gene: TRBV29-1; j_gene: TRBJ1-6
CDR3nt: TGTGCCAGCAGCCCCACAGTTTATGGCTACACCTTC; CDR3aa: CASSPTVYGYTF; d_gene: -; abundance: -; v_gene: TRBV7-2; j_gene: TRBJ1-2
CDR3nt: TGTGCCAGCAAACCCCTTACAGGGGCAGGCACCGGGGAGCTGTTTTTT; CDR3aa: CASKPLTGAGTGELFF; d_gene: TRBD1; abundance: -; v_gene: TRBV5-5; j_gene: TRBJ2-2
CDR3nt: TGTGCCAGCAGATACCGGGACATTTCCTACGAGCAGTACTTC; CDR3aa: CASRYRDISYEQYF; d_gene: -; abundance: -; v_gene: TRBV2; j_gene: TRBJ2-7
CDR3nt: TGTGCCAGTAGCAGAGGGGGAACGGCCCAGGCGGGATATGGCTACACCTTC; CDR3aa: CASSRGGTAQAGYGYTF; d_gene: -; abundance: -; v_gene: TRBV19; j_gene: TRBJ1-2
CDR3nt: TGTGCCAGCAGTTACTCGACCGGGACAGGGTTCTACGAGCAGTACTTC; CDR3aa: CASSYSTGTGFYEQYF; d_gene: TRBD1; abundance: -; v_gene: TRBV6-5; j_gene: TRBJ2-7